Here is one TCR beta chain with its context. One base away lies a much larger clone, so this may be a sequencing read error. Relying on iRepertoire HTBI primers and Arm-PCR of CDR3 regions, the team built TCR beta libraries. In TCRdb, the multiplex PCR reads were re-called with MiXCR into one record per CDR3 protein. This table has roughly 320,000 distinct CDR3 sequences, over 15% appearing once. The CDR3 sequence is 11 residues long. Germline V gene sequence: CDR1 DFQATT, CDR2 SNEGSKA (reference sequence). V was shortened by 5 bases and J by 10 bases, with 12 bases between the two germline ends. Indicated time point: newly diagnosed GD, antithyroid drugs for less than 3 months. There was RNA extracted from PBMCs, and the TCR library was made from it. This record comes from a study of regulatory T cells in long-lasting Graves disease. These data were also filed under a second study, of T cells in Graves' hyperthyroidism and ophthalmopathy.

The genes are TRBV20-1 and TRBJ2-1; D remains unclear. The material sequenced was peripheral blood mononuclear cells (PBMCs), taken at new diagnosis, from a patient treated with antithyroid drugs. The TCR originated in a man aged 35 to 55 with Graves disease. CDR3 sequence: CSAPDEVEQFF. The CDR3 DNA reads TGCAGTGCTCCGGACGAGGTCGAGCAGTTCTTC.